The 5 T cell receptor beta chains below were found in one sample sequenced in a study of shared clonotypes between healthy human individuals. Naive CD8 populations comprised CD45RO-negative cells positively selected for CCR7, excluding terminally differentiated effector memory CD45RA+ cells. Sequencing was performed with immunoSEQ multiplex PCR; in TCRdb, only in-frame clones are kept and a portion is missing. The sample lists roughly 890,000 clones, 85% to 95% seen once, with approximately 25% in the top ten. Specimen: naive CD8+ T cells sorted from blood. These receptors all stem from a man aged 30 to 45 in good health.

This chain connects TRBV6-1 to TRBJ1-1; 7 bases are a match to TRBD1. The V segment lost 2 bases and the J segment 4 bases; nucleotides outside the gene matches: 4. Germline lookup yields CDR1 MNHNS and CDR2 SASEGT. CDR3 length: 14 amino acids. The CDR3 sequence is CASSEMEGATEAFF. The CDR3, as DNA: TGTGCCAGCAGTGAAATGGAGGGGGCCACTGAAGCTTTCTTT.

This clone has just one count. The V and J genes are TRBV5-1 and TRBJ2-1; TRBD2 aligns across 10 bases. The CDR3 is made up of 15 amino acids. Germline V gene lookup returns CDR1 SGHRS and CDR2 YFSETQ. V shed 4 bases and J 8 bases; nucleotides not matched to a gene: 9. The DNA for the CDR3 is TGCGCCAGCAGCCCCGCTAGCGGGAGTAGTCATGAGCAGTTCTTC. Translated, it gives CASSPASGSSHEQFF. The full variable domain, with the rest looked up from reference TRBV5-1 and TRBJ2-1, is KAGVTQTPRYLIKTRGQQVTLSCSPISGHRSVSWYQQTPGQGLQFLFEYFSETQRNKGNFPGRFSGRQFSNSRSEMNVSTLELGDSALYLCASSPASGSSHEQFFGPGTRLTVL.

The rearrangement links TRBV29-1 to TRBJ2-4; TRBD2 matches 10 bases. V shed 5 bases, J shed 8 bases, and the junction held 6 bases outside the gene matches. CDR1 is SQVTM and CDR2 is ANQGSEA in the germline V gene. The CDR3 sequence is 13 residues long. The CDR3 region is CSVIKREGDIQYF. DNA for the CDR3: TGCAGCGTTATAAAGCGGGAGGGGGACATTCAGTACTTC.

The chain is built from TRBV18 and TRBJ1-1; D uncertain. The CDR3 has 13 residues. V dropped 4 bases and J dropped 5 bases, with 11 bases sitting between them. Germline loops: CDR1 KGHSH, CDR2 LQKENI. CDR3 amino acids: CASSHGSKTEAFF. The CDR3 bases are TGTGCCAGCTCACATGGGAGTAAGACTGAAGCTTTCTTT.

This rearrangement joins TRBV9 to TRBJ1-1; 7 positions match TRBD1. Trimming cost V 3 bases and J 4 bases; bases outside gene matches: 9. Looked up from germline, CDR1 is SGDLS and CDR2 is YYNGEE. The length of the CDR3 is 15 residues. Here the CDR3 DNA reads TGTGCCAGCAGCGGGAGACAGGGTCCTTCCACTGAAGCTTTCTTT. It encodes CASSGRQGPSTEAFF.